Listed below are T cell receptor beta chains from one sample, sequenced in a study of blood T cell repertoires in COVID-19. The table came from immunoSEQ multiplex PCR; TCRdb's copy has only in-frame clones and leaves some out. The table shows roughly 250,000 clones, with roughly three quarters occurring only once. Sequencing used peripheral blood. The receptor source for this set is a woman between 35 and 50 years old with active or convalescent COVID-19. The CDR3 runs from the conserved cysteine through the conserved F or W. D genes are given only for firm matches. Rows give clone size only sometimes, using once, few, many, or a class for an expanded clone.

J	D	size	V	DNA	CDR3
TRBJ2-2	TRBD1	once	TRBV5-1	TGCGCCAGCAGCCCGGGACAGGGGTTGGGCGGGGAGCTGTTTTTT	CASSPGQGLGGELFF
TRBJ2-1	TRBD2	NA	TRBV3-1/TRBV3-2	TGTGCCAGCAGCTTTTCGGCTAGCGGGGGTTACAATGAGCAGTTCTTC	CASSFSASGGYNEQFF
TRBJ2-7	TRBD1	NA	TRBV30	TGTGCCTGGAACGTCGGACAGGCAAACGAGCAGTACTTC	CAWNVGQANEQYF
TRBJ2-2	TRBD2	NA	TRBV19	TGTGCCAGTAGCCCCGGAAGAGCGGGGCTGAACACCGGGGAGCTGTTTTTT	CASSPGRAGLNTGELFF
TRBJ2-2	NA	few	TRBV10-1	TGCGCCAGCGGGGGGACGGCGTTAGGAACCGGGGAGCTGTTTTTT	CASGGTALGTGELFF
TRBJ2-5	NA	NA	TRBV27	TGTGCCAGCAGTCCCGGACAGTATCAAGAGACCCAGTACTTC	CASSPGQYQETQYF
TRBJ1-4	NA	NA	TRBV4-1	TGCGCCAGCAGCCAAGATGAAAGGGGCGCGGATGAAAAACTGTTTTTT	CASSQDERGADEKLFF
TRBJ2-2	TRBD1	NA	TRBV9	TGTGCCAGCAGCGTAGGAGGGGGCGGGCCGAACACCGGGGAGCTGTTTTTT	CASSVGGGGPNTGELFF
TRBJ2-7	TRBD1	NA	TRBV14	TGTGCCAGCAGCCGGGGACAGGGCGCCTCCTACGAGCAGTACTTC	CASSRGQGASYEQYF
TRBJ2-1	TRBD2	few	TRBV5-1	TGCGCCAGCAGCTTGGTGCTAGCGGCCCCCAATGAGCAGTTCTTC	CASSLVLAAPNEQFF
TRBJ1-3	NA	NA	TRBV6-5	TGTGCCAGCAGACTCCCAGGGGCGGACACCATATATTTT	CASRLPGADTIYF
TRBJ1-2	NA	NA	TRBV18	TGTGCCAGCTCCGCGGGGCAGACTAACTATGGCTACACCTTC	CASSAGQTNYGYTF
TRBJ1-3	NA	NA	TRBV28	TGTGCCAGCAGTTTAACACAGTCGGGAAACACCATATATTTT	CASSLTQSGNTIYF
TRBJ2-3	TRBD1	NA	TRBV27	TGTGCCAGCAGCCGACAGGGATACACAGATACGCAGTATTTT	CASSRQGYTDTQYF
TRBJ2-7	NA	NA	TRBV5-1	TGCGCCAGCAGCTTGGCCTGGGTCCGGGACGAGCAGTACTTC	CASSLAWVRDEQYF
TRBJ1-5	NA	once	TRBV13	TGTGCCAGCAGCTTGAGGATTGAGGCTCCCCGTCAGCCCCAGCATTTT	CASSLRIEAPRQPQHF
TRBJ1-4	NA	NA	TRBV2	TGTGCCAGCAGTCCGAACATGTTGCCCCGACCAGGGAACACGGCTAATGAAAAACTGTTTTTT	CASSPNMLPRPGNTANEKLFF
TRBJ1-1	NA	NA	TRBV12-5	TGTGCTAGTGGTTTGGTGGGGCACACTGAAGCTTTCTTT	CASGLVGHTEAFF
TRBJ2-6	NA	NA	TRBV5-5	TGTGCCAGCAGCTTCCAGGTCTCTGGGGCCAACGTCCTGACTTTC	CASSFQVSGANVLTF
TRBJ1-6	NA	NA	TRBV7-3	TGTGCCAGCAGCTTGGACTCGTATAATTCACCCCTCCACTTT	CASSLDSYNSPLHF
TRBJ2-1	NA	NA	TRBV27	TGTGCCAGCAGTTCCGGACAGAAAATGCCCAATGAGCAGTTCTTC	CASSSGQKMPNEQFF
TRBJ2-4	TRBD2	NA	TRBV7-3	TGTGCCAGCAGCGGAGCGGGGAGGGACATTCAGTACTTC	CASSGAGRDIQYF
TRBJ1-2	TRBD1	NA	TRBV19	TGTGCCAGTAGTATCTACAGGGGTGGCTACACCTTC	CASSIYRGGYTF
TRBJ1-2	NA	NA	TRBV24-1	TGTGCCACCAGTGATTTGGGCAGTAACTATGGCTACACCTTC	CATSDLGSNYGYTF
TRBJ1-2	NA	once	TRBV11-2	TGTGCCAGCAGCTTAGATCCTCGGGGTGGCGGCTACACCTTC	CASSLDPRGGGYTF
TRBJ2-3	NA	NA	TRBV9	TGTGCCAGCAGTAGCGGTGGTACAGATACGCAGTATTTT	CASSSGGTDTQYF
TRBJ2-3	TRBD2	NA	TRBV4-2	TGTGCCAGCAGCCAAGGCGTCCTCGCGGGGGGGGGAAGGACAGATACGCAGTATTTT	CASSQGVLAGGGRTDTQYF
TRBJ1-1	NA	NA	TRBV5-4	TGTGCCAGCAGCCCCTGGGGAATCAGGGACACTGAAGCTTTCTTT	CASSPWGIRDTEAFF
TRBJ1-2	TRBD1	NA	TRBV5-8	TGTGCCAGCAGCTGGACAGGCGGAGACTATGGCTACACCTTC	CASSWTGGDYGYTF
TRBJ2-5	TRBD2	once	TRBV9	TGTGCCAGCAGTGAGAGCGGGGGGGCTTATGAGACCCAGTACTTC	CASSESGGAYETQYF
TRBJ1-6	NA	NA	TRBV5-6	TGTGCCAGCAGCTTTGGGCGGGGGGCCCCCTATAATTCACCCCTCCACTTT	CASSFGRGAPYNSPLHF
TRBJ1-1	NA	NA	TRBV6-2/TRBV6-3	TGTGCCAGCAGCCCTAAATATGACAGGTTGAACACTGAAGCTTTCTTT	CASSPKYDRLNTEAFF
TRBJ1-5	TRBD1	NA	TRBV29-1	TGCAGCGGTGAGGACAGGGGGTTGGCTAGCAATCAGCCCCAGCATTTT	CSGEDRGLASNQPQHF
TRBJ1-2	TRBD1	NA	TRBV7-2	TGTGCCAGCAGCTCCAACAGGGGTTCTCAGTATGGCTACACCTTC	CASSSNRGSQYGYTF
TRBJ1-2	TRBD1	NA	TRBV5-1	TGCGCCAGCAGCTTGGAACGGGAGGGGGCGAGAGGCTACACCTTC	CASSLEREGARGYTF
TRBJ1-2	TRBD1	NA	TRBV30	TGTGCCTGGAGCCCTAACTACAGGGGGCAAGATGGCTACACCTTC	CAWSPNYRGQDGYTF
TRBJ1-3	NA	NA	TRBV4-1	TGCGCCAGCAGCCAAGAACAGGCGGCTGGAAACACCATATATTTT	CASSQEQAAGNTIYF
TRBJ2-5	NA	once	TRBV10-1	TGCGCCAGCAGTGAGGGGGGCCAACAGACCCAGTACTTC	CASSEGGQQTQYF
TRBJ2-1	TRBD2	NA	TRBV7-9	TGTGCCAGCAGCCGAACTAGCGGGGGCGCCTCCTACAATGAGCAGTTCTTC	CASSRTSGGASYNEQFF
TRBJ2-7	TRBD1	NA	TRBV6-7	TGTGCCAGCAGCCCCACCTATACGAGACAGGGCTACGAGCAGTACTTC	CASSPTYTRQGYEQYF
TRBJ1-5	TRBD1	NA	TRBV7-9	TGTGCCAGCAGCAAAGGGACAGGGCAAGGGAATAGCAATCAGCCCCAGCATTTT	CASSKGTGQGNSNQPQHF
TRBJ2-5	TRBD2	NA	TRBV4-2	TGTGCCAGCAGCCACGGACTAGCGGGCAAAGAGACCCAGTACTTC	CASSHGLAGKETQYF
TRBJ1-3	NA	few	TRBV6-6	TGTGCCAGCAGTTATGCCAAGGGGCGGGGCACCATATATTTT	CASSYAKGRGTIYF
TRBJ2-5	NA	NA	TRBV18	TGTGCCAGTGAAGGACAGACGGAGACCCAGTACTTC	CASEGQTETQYF
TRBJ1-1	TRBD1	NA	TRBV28	TGTGCCAGCAGTGTCAGACAGGGGGGCACTGAAGCTTTCTTT	CASSVRQGGTEAFF
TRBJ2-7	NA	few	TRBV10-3	TGTGCCATCAGTGAGTCGAAGGGGCGCTTTTACGAGCAGTACTTC	CAISESKGRFYEQYF
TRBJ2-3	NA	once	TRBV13	TGTGCCAGCAGCTTAGAATACACAGATACGCAGTATTTT	CASSLEYTDTQYF
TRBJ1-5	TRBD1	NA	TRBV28	TGTGCCAGCAGATCAGGACAGGGAGATCAGCCCCAGCATTTT	CASRSGQGDQPQHF
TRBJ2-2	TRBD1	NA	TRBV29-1	TGCAGCGTGGACAGGCCCACCGGGGAGCTGTTTTTT	CSVDRPTGELFF
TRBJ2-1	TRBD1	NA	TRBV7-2	TGTGCCAGCAGCTCTATCCGGGACAGGGGGCGGAATGAGCAGTTCTTC	CASSSIRDRGRNEQFF
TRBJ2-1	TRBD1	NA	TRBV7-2	TGTGCCAGCAGCAAAAGCGACAGGGTGAACGCGAACGAGCAGTTCTTC	CASSKSDRVNANEQFF
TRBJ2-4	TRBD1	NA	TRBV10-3	TGTGCCATCAGTGAGTCGGACAGGAGAAAAAACATTCAGTACTTC	CAISESDRRKNIQYF